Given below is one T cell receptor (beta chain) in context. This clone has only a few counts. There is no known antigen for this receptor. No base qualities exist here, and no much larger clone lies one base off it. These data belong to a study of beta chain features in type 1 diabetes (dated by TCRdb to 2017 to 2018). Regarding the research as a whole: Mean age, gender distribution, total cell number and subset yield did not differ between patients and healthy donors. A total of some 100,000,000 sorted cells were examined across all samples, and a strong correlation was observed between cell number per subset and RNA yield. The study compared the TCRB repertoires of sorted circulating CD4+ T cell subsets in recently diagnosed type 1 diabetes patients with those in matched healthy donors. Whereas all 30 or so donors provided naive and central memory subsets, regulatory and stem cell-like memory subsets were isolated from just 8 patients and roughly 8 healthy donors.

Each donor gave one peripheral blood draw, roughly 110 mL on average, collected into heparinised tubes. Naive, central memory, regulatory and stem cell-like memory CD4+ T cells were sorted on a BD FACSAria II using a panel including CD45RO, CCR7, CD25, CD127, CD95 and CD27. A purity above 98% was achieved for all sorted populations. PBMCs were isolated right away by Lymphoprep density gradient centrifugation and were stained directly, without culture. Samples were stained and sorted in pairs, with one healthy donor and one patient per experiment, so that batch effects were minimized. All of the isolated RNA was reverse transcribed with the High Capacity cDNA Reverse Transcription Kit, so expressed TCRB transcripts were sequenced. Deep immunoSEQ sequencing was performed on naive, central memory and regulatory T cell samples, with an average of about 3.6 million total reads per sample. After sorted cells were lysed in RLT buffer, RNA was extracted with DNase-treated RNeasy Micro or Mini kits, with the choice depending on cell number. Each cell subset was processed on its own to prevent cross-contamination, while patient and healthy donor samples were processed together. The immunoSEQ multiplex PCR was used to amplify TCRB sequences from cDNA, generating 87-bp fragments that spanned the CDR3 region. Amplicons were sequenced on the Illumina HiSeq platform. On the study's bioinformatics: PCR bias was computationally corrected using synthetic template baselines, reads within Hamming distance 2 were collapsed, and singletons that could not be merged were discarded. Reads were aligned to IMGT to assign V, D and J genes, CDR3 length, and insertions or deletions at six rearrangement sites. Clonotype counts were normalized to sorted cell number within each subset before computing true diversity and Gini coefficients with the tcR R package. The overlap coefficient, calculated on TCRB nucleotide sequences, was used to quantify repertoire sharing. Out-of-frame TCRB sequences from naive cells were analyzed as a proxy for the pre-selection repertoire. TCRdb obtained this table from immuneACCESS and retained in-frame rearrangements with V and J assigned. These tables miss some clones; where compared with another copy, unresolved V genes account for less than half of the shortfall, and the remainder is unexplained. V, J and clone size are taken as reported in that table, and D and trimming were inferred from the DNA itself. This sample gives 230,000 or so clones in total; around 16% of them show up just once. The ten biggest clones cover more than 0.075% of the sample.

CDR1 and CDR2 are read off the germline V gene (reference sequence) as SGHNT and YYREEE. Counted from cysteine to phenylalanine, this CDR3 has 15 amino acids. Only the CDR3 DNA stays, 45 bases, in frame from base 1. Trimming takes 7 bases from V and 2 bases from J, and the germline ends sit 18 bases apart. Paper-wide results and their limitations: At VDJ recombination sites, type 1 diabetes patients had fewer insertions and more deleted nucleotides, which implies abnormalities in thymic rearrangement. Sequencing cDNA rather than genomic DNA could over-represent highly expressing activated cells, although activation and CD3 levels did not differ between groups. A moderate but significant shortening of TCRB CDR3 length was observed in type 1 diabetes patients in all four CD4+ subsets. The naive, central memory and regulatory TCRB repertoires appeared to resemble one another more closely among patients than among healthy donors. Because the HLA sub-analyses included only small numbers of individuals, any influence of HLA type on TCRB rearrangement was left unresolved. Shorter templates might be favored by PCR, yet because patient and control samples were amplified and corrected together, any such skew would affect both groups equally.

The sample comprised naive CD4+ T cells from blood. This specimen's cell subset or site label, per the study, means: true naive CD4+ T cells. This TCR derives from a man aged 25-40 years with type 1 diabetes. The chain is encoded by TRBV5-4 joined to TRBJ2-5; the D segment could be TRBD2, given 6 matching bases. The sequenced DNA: TGTGCCAGCCGCCGAGGAAGCGGGCCACAAGAGACCCAGTACTTC. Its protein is CASRRGSGPQETQYF.